A selection of T cell receptor beta chains follows, all from one sample in a study of blood T cell repertoires in COVID-19. Libraries were prepared by immunoSEQ multiplex PCR; TCRdb keeps only in-frame clonotypes and omits some of them. The table has under 300,000 clones, roughly 90% seen once. The sequenced sample was peripheral blood. The receptors originated from a middle-aged woman who had recovered from COVID-19. The conserved cysteine and the conserved F or W are not part of the CDR3 here.

TRBV5-1	TRBJ2-1	ASSPGLAGDSNEQF
TRBV7-9	TRBJ1-3	ASSLGRQGAFNTGNTIY
TRBV30	TRBJ1-5	AWSVLGQGALQH
TRBV12-3/TRBV12-4	TRBJ1-4	ASRTGYDEKLF
TRBV20-1	TRBJ2-7	SASGLAGGLSYEQY
TRBV30	TRBJ1-6	AWSDRGNSPLH
TRBV7-2	TRBJ2-1	ASSLEVAGYNEQF
TRBV28	TRBJ2-2	ASSTPGSGVSGELF
TRBV7-2	TRBJ2-7	ASRRDRGRYEQY
TRBV7-9	TRBJ2-7	ASSEGVAGDTYEQY
TRBV3-1/TRBV3-2	TRBJ2-5	ASSFVAGSQETQY
TRBV9	TRBJ2-1	ASSVEAGGAGEQF
TRBV24-1	TRBJ2-1	ATSGRQGNNEQF
TRBV19	TRBJ1-3	ASNQQGARSGNTIY
TRBV6-5	TRBJ1-6	ASTQQGGLNSPLH
TRBV6-2/TRBV6-3	TRBJ1-5	ASSPLRGGQSNQPQH
TRBV5-1	TRBJ2-4	ASSLGILTGGLNIQY